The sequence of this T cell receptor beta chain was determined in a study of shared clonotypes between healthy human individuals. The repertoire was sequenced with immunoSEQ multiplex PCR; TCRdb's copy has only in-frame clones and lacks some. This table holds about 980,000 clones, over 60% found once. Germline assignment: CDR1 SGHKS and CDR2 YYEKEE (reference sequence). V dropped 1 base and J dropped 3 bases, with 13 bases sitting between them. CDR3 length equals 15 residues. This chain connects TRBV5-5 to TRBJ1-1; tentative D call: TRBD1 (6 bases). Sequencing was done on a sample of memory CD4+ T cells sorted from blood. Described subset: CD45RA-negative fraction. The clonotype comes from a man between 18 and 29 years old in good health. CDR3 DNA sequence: TGTGCCAGCAGCTTGTGGCAGGGGACGGACACTGAAGCTTTCTTT. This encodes CASSLWQGTDTEAFF.